This is a list of T cell receptor beta chains from one sample in a study of T-cell reconstitution after alpha-beta-depleted transplantation in children. TCRdb re-called the PCR reads with MiXCR, one entry per CDR3 protein. The data contain around 490,000 distinct CDR3 sequences, about an eighth of them seen just once; the ten biggest clones take up around 15%. The sample in question was PBMCs, mostly from graft donor cells, obtained 180 days after TCRalphabeta/CD19-depleted stem cell transplant. The receptor set was obtained from a female patient aged 2-9 years who had a stem cell transplant for aplastic anemia, so the T cells may come from the graft donor. Each CDR3 is given with its conserved first and last residue. The order of the fields is CDR3 DNA, CDR3 protein, clone size, V gene, J gene, D gene. The D gene is left open where the match is weak. Rows may omit the clone size; those that give it use once, few, many or a size class.

CDR3 DNA: TGTGCCAGCAGCGTAGTCCCCTCAGATACGCAGTATTTT; CDR3 protein: CASSVVPSDTQYF; clone size: .; V gene: TRBV9; J gene: TRBJ2-3; D gene: .
CDR3 DNA: TGCAGTGCTAGAACACAGGGAGTAGGTGAGCAGTTCTTC; CDR3 protein: CSARTQGVGEQFF; clone size: many; V gene: TRBV20-1; J gene: TRBJ2-1; D gene: .
CDR3 DNA: TGCGCCAGCAGCCTTCGCCGGACAGGGTCCCACAATGAGCAGTTCTTC; CDR3 protein: CASSLRRTGSHNEQFF; clone size: few; V gene: TRBV5-1; J gene: TRBJ2-1; D gene: TRBD1
CDR3 DNA: TGTGCCACCAGCCCCCAAGGGGGGTCCGGGCAGGGCCTGGGCTACACCTTC; CDR3 protein: CATSPQGGSGQGLGYTF; clone size: .; V gene: TRBV15; J gene: TRBJ1-2; D gene: .
CDR3 DNA: TGCGCCAGCAGCGCTACAGGGGTCCGGGGCGCGAATGAGCAGTTCTTC; CDR3 protein: CASSATGVRGANEQFF; clone size: many; V gene: TRBV5-1; J gene: TRBJ2-1; D gene: TRBD1
CDR3 DNA: TGTGCCAGCAGTTTAAGCGGGACAGGCGCCTACGACCAGTACTTC; CDR3 protein: CASSLSGTGAYDQYF; clone size: .; V gene: TRBV28; J gene: TRBJ2-7; D gene: .
CDR3 DNA: TGCAGTGCTAGACCCCGACCGGGGGAGACCCAGTACTTC; CDR3 protein: CSARPRPGETQYF; clone size: .; V gene: TRBV20-1; J gene: TRBJ2-5; D gene: .
CDR3 DNA: TGTGCCACCAGCATTCCCCGGGGGCCACAAGAGACCCAGTACTTC; CDR3 protein: CATSIPRGPQETQYF; clone size: .; V gene: TRBV15; J gene: TRBJ2-5; D gene: .
CDR3 DNA: TGCAGCGTTGATGGCCTAGCGGGAGGGCCCGCCCAAGAGACCCAGTACTTC; CDR3 protein: CSVDGLAGGPAQETQYF; clone size: .; V gene: TRBV29-1; J gene: TRBJ2-5; D gene: TRBD2
CDR3 DNA: TGTGCCAGCAGCCCCCGTCGGTATAGTAACACCGGGGAGCTGTTTTTT; CDR3 protein: CASSPRRYSNTGELFF; clone size: many; V gene: TRBV7-2; J gene: TRBJ2-2; D gene: .
CDR3 DNA: TGTGCCAGCGCCCTGGCCTTGACCTCCTACGAGCAGTACTTC; CDR3 protein: CASALALTSYEQYF; clone size: many; V gene: TRBV6-1; J gene: TRBJ2-7; D gene: .
CDR3 DNA: TGTGCCAGCAGTTATCGGGACTTCCAAGAGACCCAGTACTTC; CDR3 protein: CASSYRDFQETQYF; clone size: .; V gene: TRBV6-5; J gene: TRBJ2-5; D gene: .
CDR3 DNA: TGTGCCAGCAGCATCCGACTAGCGGGAGTTTCCACCGGGGAGCTGTTTTTT; CDR3 protein: CASSIRLAGVSTGELFF; clone size: few; V gene: TRBV11-2; J gene: TRBJ2-2; D gene: TRBD2
CDR3 DNA: TGCAGCGTTGAAGAAGCCGGGATTAACACCGGGGAGCTGTTTTTT; CDR3 protein: CSVEEAGINTGELFF; clone size: .; V gene: TRBV29-1; J gene: TRBJ2-2; D gene: .
CDR3 DNA: TGTGCCAGCAGCTTAGCCCCGGACAGCTCTAAAGAGACCCAGTACTTC; CDR3 protein: CASSLAPDSSKETQYF; clone size: few; V gene: TRBV7-8; J gene: TRBJ2-5; D gene: .
CDR3 DNA: TGTGCCAGCAGCCCCCCCGAGGCAGGCTATGGCTACACCTTC; CDR3 protein: CASSPPEAGYGYTF; clone size: few; V gene: TRBV9; J gene: TRBJ1-2; D gene: .
CDR3 DNA: TGTGCCAGCAGCTTAGGCGCCGCCCGGAGGGATACGCAGTATTTT; CDR3 protein: CASSLGAARRDTQYF; clone size: many; V gene: TRBV7-6; J gene: TRBJ2-3; D gene: .
CDR3 DNA: TGCAGTGCAAGCAGGGGGCATGAAAAACTGTTTTTT; CDR3 protein: CSASRGHEKLFF; clone size: .; V gene: TRBV20-1; J gene: TRBJ1-4; D gene: TRBD1
CDR3 DNA: TGTGCCAGCAGGTCAGCTACGGGCGGGGAGCTGTTTTTT; CDR3 protein: CASRSATGGELFF; clone size: few; V gene: TRBV12-3/TRBV12-4; J gene: TRBJ2-2; D gene: .
CDR3 DNA: TGTGCCAGCAGCTCCTCACAGGGAAATGGCTACACCTTC; CDR3 protein: CASSSSQGNGYTF; clone size: .; V gene: TRBV7-3; J gene: TRBJ1-2; D gene: .
CDR3 DNA: TGCAGTGGGGTCCGGCGGGAGTCCTACGAGCAGTACTTC; CDR3 protein: CSGVRRESYEQYF; clone size: few; V gene: TRBV20-1; J gene: TRBJ2-7; D gene: TRBD2
CDR3 DNA: TGCGCCAGCAGCCGCATTCCGGGACAGGGAAATTCACCCCTCCACTTT; CDR3 protein: CASSRIPGQGNSPLHF; clone size: many; V gene: TRBV4-1; J gene: TRBJ1-6; D gene: TRBD1
CDR3 DNA: TGTGCCAGCAGCCAATATGTGACAGGGGGCCATCCCTACAATGAGCACTTCTTC; CDR3 protein: CASSQYVTGGHPYNEHFF; clone size: .; V gene: TRBV4-2; J gene: TRBJ2-1; D gene: TRBD1
CDR3 DNA: TGTGCCAGCAGCTCAAGACTAGCCCCTCAAGAGACCCAGTACTTC; CDR3 protein: CASSSRLAPQETQYF; clone size: few; V gene: TRBV5-5; J gene: TRBJ2-5; D gene: TRBD2
CDR3 DNA: TGTGCCAGCAGCTTAGCGGGAGCGGCAGGGGCCAACGTCCTGACTTTC; CDR3 protein: CASSLAGAAGANVLTF; clone size: many; V gene: TRBV7-2; J gene: TRBJ2-6; D gene: .